The T cell receptor (beta chain) described here comes from a study of cytomegalovirus exposure and HLA in healthy donors. Overall study: Genotyping of 300 to 450 donors showed that around 85% belonged to the Caucasian-associated ancestry cluster.

Comments on this clone: Its antigen is unidentified.

Study findings and constraints: In a later analysis, compared with equally common non-associated chains, HLA-associated beta chains were more expanded.

The PCR employed 60 Vbeta primers together with 13 Jbeta primers. Assay: immunoSEQ multiplex PCR; the TCRdb copy retains only in-frame clones and omits some. The sample lists about 230,000 clones; about 80% were seen once. The receptor comes from a woman aged 40 to 50 in good health and CMV-seronegative. What was sequenced was PBMCs.

Here the CDR3 DNA reads TGTGCCACCAGCAGAGAACAGGGATATTCACCCCTCCACTTT. It encodes CATSREQGYSPLHF. The J gene is TRBJ1-6, the V gene TRBV15; perhaps TRBD1 as D (6 bases). V lost 0 bases to trimming and J lost 8 bases, with 8 bases between them. From germline, CDR1 is LNHNV and CDR2 YYDKDF (reference sequence). This CDR3 contains 14 residues.